The clone carrying this T cell receptor beta chain has more than one count but fewer than ten. Its target is unknown. It was with unique molecular identifiers that the TCRbeta library was prepared. TCRdb passed the PCR reads through MiXCR, listing each CDR3 protein once. Of over 200,000 distinct CDR3 sequences detected, around 9.9% appear once; the ten largest clones hold roughly 27%. This specimen belongs to a study of T-cell reconstitution after alpha-beta-depleted transplantation in children. After removal of 5 bases from V and 6 bases from J, the junction contained 6 bases not matched to a gene. Germline CDR1 MRHNA, CDR2 SNTAGT. The CDR3 runs 13 residues. Study conclusions and caveats: Several hundred expanded graft clones reportedly supplied alpha-beta T cells about two months after transplant. TCRbeta diversity was high at day 60 in some patients (a result of surviving recipient T cells and thymic progenitors). Most T-cell counts and diversity one year after the transplant came from T cells that were newly produced.

Specimen: PBMCs, collected before TCRalphabeta/CD19-depleted stem cell transplant. V is TRBV6-4 and J is TRBJ1-1; 7 bases agree with TRBD1. This sequence was found in a child under two years old with acute myeloid leukemia, due to receive a stem cell transplant. CDR3 residues: CASSPATGAEAFF. Here the CDR3 DNA reads TGTGCCAGCAGTCCCGCCACAGGGGCTGAAGCTTTCTTT.